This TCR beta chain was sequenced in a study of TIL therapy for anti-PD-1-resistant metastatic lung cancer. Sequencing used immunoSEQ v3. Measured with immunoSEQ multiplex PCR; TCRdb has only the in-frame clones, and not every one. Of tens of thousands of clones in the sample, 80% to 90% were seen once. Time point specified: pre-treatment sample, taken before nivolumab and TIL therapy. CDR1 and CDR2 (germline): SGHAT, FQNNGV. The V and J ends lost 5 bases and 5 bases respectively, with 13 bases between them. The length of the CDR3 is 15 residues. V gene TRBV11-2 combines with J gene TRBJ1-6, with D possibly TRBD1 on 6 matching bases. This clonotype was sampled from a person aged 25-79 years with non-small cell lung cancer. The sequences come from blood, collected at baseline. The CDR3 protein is CASSQEGGHNSPLHF. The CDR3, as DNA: TGTGCCAGCAGCCAAGAGGGGGGCCATAATTCACCCCTCCACTTT.